This is a list of T cell receptor beta chains from one sample in a study of control samples from healthy donors and cancer patients. Assay: immunoSEQ multiplex PCR; the TCRdb copy retains only in-frame clones and omits some. The sample comprises more than 100,000 clones, approximately 90% of which are singletons, and roughly 8.7% rests with the top ten. The sequencing sample was made of blood. All receptors come from a young man in good health. Both conserved end residues are part of each CDR3. D genes are given only for firm matches. Clone size is given for some rows only: seen once, a few or many times, or a class if the clone is expanded.

TRBJ1-2	-	TRBV19	-	CASSGLLGNDDGYTF	TGTGCCAGTAGTGGCCTATTGGGGAATGACGATGGCTACACCTTC
TRBJ1-2	TRBD1	TRBV3-1/TRBV3-2	-	CASSHLDRGGYTF	TGTGCCAGCAGCCACTTGGACAGGGGTGGCTACACCTTC
TRBJ2-1	TRBD2	TRBV9	-	CASSPFGLAGGEQFF	TGTGCCAGCAGCCCCTTTGGACTAGCGGGTGGTGAGCAGTTCTTC
TRBJ2-1	-	TRBV2	-	CASKGNEQFF	TGTGCCAGCAAGGGCAATGAGCAGTTCTTC
TRBJ1-2	-	TRBV6-5	-	CASSSFGGEYGYTF	TGTGCCAGCAGCTCCTTCGGGGGCGAGTATGGCTACACCTTC
TRBJ2-7	-	TRBV3-1/TRBV3-2	-	CASSLGPGAYEQYF	TGTGCCAGCAGCCTGGGACCTGGGGCCTACGAGCAGTACTTC
TRBJ2-7	TRBD2	TRBV29-1	-	CSVASGAYEQYF	TGCAGCGTTGCTAGCGGGGCCTACGAGCAGTACTTC
TRBJ2-1	-	TRBV9	-	CASSVRGENNEQFF	TGTGCCAGCAGCGTACGCGGGGAAAACAATGAGCAGTTCTTC
TRBJ1-6	TRBD1	TRBV2	-	CASSGQGAYSPLHF	TGTGCCAGCAGTGGACAGGGGGCGTATTCACCCCTCCACTTT
TRBJ2-3	-	TRBV6-5	-	CASTRGATDTQYF	TGTGCCAGCACCCGGGGGGCGACAGATACGCAGTATTTT
TRBJ1-2	-	TRBV20-1	-	CSAIVNYGYTF	TGCAGTGCTATCGTAAACTATGGCTACACCTTC
TRBJ1-5	TRBD1	TRBV18	-	CASSTGAPSNQPQHF	TGTGCCAGCTCTACAGGGGCCCCTAGCAATCAGCCCCAGCATTTT
TRBJ1-6	-	TRBV7-9	-	CASAGGGHSPLHF	TGTGCCAGCGCCGGGGGGGGTCATTCACCCCTCCACTTT
TRBJ1-1	-	TRBV6-5	-	CASSFHRYTEAFF	TGTGCCAGCAGTTTTCACAGATACACTGAAGCTTTCTTT
TRBJ1-4	-	TRBV15	-	CATSREAGITNEKLFF	TGTGCCACCAGCAGAGAAGCGGGGATAACTAATGAAAAACTGTTTTTT
TRBJ2-1	-	TRBV30	-	CAWSPGGHEQFF	TGTGCCTGGAGTCCCGGAGGTCATGAGCAGTTCTTC
TRBJ1-2	-	TRBV11-2	-	CASIKPGSYGYTF	TGTGCCAGCATCAAACCGGGTTCTTATGGCTACACCTTC
TRBJ1-1	-	TRBV19	-	CASRPLPGTPGGLNTEAFF	TGTGCCAGTAGGCCACTTCCCGGGACCCCAGGAGGGTTGAACACTGAAGCTTTCTTT
TRBJ1-6	-	TRBV9	-	CASSVVYNSPLHF	TGTGCCAGCAGCGTAGTGTATAATTCACCCCTCCACTTT
TRBJ2-7	-	TRBV20-1	-	CSASGQSLYEQYF	TGCAGTGCTAGTGGGCAGAGCCTCTACGAGCAGTACTTC
TRBJ2-7	TRBD1	TRBV30	-	CAWSGLSVSDRSSYEQYF	TGTGCCTGGAGTGGGCTGAGCGTTTCGGACAGGAGCTCCTACGAGCAGTACTTC
TRBJ1-1	-	TRBV9	-	CASSKVLQGPGTEAFF	TGTGCCAGCAGCAAGGTATTACAGGGCCCGGGCACTGAAGCTTTCTTT
TRBJ2-3	TRBD2	TRBV4-1	-	CASSQDHRLAGVDTQYF	TGCGCCAGCAGCCAAGATCACAGACTAGCGGGGGTAGATACGCAGTATTTT
TRBJ2-7	TRBD2	TRBV2	-	CASHPGLAETYEQYF	TGTGCCAGCCACCCCGGACTAGCTGAAACCTACGAGCAGTACTTC
TRBJ2-5	TRBD2	TRBV5-6	-	CASSPGLAGFQETQYF	TGTGCCAGCAGCCCGGGACTAGCGGGGTTCCAAGAGACCCAGTACTTC
TRBJ1-1	-	TRBV10-3	once	CAISKSKTGLNTEAFF	TGTGCCATCTCGAAGTCTAAGACAGGATTGAACACTGAAGCTTTCTTT
TRBJ1-1	-	TRBV30	-	CAWKGAVNTEAFF	TGTGCCTGGAAAGGGGCAGTGAACACTGAAGCTTTCTTT
TRBJ1-2	TRBD1	TRBV27	-	CASSLNRDSYGYTF	TGTGCCAGCAGTTTGAACCGGGACAGTTATGGCTACACCTTC
TRBJ1-5	-	TRBV6-5	-	CASRAPGSNQPQHF	TGTGCCAGCAGAGCCCCGGGGAGCAATCAGCCCCAGCATTTT